Listed here are 30 T cell receptor beta chains from one sample, sequenced in a study of blood T cell repertoires in COVID-19. Produced via immunoSEQ multiplex PCR; TCRdb's table is partial and in-frame only. The table shows about 70,000 clones, with roughly nine tenths occurring only once. The specimen sequenced was peripheral blood. Receptor source: a man in his fifties with active COVID-19.

The table lists this clone with a count of one. This CDR3 is CASSNPQGARGSYTF. Written as DNA, the CDR3 is TGTGCCAGCAGTAACCCCCAGGGGGCGAGAGGTAGCTACACCTTC. The genes are TRBV6-5 and TRBJ1-2, with TRBD1 matching 8 bases. The CDR3 consists of 15 residues. V shed 5 bases and J 9 bases; nucleotides not matched to a gene: 14. The germline gives CDR1 MNHEY, CDR2 SVGAGI.

The rearrangement links TRBV27 to TRBJ2-3; 7 nucleotides agree with TRBD2. Per the germline V gene, CDR1 is MNHEY and CDR2 is SMNVEV (reference sequence). The CDR3 has 15 amino acids. V lost 3 bases to trimming and J lost 0 bases; unmatched junction nucleotides: 3. The CDR3 loop is CASSFLAASTDTQYF. Here the CDR3 DNA reads TGTGCCAGCAGTTTTCTAGCGGCTAGCACAGATACGCAGTATTTT.

J is TRBJ1-2 and V is TRBV27; 9 bases fit TRBD1. The CDR3 sequence is 15 residues long. Germline V gives CDR1 MNHEY, CDR2 SMNVEV (reference sequence). V dropped 5 bases and J dropped 4; count of bases not matched to a gene: 8. CDR3 sequence (DNA): TGTGCCAGCAGTCTAACCGGGACAGGGCTCTATGGCTACACCTTC. Its protein product is CASSLTGTGLYGYTF.

The chain carries TRBV12-5 and TRBJ1-5; possible D gene TRBD1, 6 bases. Germline V gives CDR1 LGHNT, CDR2 FRNRAP. This CDR3 has 16 residues. Trimming pared 1 base from V and 4 bases from J, leaving 14 bases between. The CDR3 loop is CASGLGAGARNQPQHF. DNA of the CDR3: TGTGCTAGTGGTTTGGGGGCAGGGGCTCGAAATCAGCCCCAGCATTTT.

The chain is built from TRBV4-1 and TRBJ1-3; 12 bases fit TRBD1. The CDR3 sequence is 17 residues long. Germline V gives CDR1 MGHRA, CDR2 YSYEKL. V dropped 4 bases and J dropped 2; count of bases not matched to a gene: 6. CDR3 sequence reads: CASSRPRDRGPGNTIYF. The CDR3, as DNA: TGCGCCAGCAGCCGGCCGCGGGACAGGGGGCCTGGAAACACCATATATTTT.

The genes are TRBV3-1 (or the pseudogene TRBV3-2) and TRBJ2-3, with D perhaps matching TRBD2 (5 bases). The CDR3 covers 13 residues. V lost 2 bases and J lost 4, with 7 bases in between. Looked up from germline, CDR1 is LGHDT and CDR2 is YNNKEL (reference sequence). The CDR3 DNA reads TGTGCCAGCAGCCAACGGGGTTCAGATACGCAGTATTTT. Translated: CASSQRGSDTQYF.

The chain uses TRBV12-1 and TRBJ1-6. TRBV12-1 is a known pseudogene. This CDR3 spans 18 amino acids. CDR3 coding DNA: TGTGCCAGCAGCTTTGTCGGGGGACCTGAGGATTATAATTCACCCCTCCACTTT. Amino acids: CASSFVGGPEDYNSPLHF.

The rearrangement links TRBV4-2 to TRBJ2-5; D might be TRBD2 (7 bases). CDR3 size: 15 residues. Germline CDR1 is LGHNA and CDR2 is YNFKEQ. V lost 1 base and J 4 bases, leaving 13 bases between the germline ends. This CDR3 reads CASSQAAGAPETQYF. The CDR3, as DNA: TGTGCCAGCAGCCAAGCGGCGGGGGCTCCAGAGACCCAGTACTTC.

This chain joins TRBV6-1 and TRBJ1-1; D gene unclear. The CDR3 totals 12 residues. V was pared by 1 base and J by 6 bases, with 6 bases between. CDR1 and CDR2 (germline): MNHNS, SASEGT. The CDR3 here is CASSEGRSEAFF. The CDR3, as DNA: TGTGCCAGCAGTGAAGGGCGGTCTGAAGCTTTCTTT.

The chain recombines TRBV3-1 (or the pseudogene TRBV3-2) with TRBJ1-2, with a weak D call TRBD1 (6 bases). Germline V gives CDR1 LGHDT, CDR2 YNNKEL (reference sequence). Trimming pared 3 bases from V and 5 bases from J, leaving 16 bases between. This CDR3 region has 15 residues. The CDR3 DNA is TGTGCCAGCAGCCACAGGGGTAACTTACATTATGGCTACACCTTC. Protein product: CASSHRGNLHYGYTF.

CDR3 DNA sequence: TGTGCCAGCAGCTTAGCGGCTAGCGGGGGAGATATCCTACAAGAGACCCAGTACTTC. This encodes CASSLAASGGDILQETQYF. V usage is TRBV7-2 and J usage is TRBJ2-5; TRBD2 aligns across 10 bases. In germline, CDR1 is SGHTA, CDR2 FQGNSA. The CDR3 consists of 19 residues. V was pared by 0 bases and J by 2 bases, with 12 bases of the junction left unmatched.

This chain connects TRBV30 to TRBJ2-1; TRBD2 might be the D (7 bases). This CDR3 comprises 16 residues. V lost 0 bases, J lost 3 bases, and 15 bases lay in between. Germline V lookup: CDR1 GTSNPN, CDR2 SVGIG (reference sequence). In DNA form, the CDR3 reads TGTGCCTGGAGTGTATCGTGGAGGGGGGGCTACAATGAGCAGTTCTTC. Translating gives CAWSVSWRGGYNEQFF.

This CDR3 is CASSLGTGGAGQPQHF. The CDR3 nucleotides read TGTGCCAGCTCGCTAGGGACAGGGGGCGCCGGGCAGCCCCAGCATTTT. This chain connects TRBV18 to TRBJ1-5; TRBD1 matches at 12 bases. Trimming removed 6 bases from V and 7 bases from J; junction bases left unmatched: 10. Germline CDR1 and CDR2: KGHSH and LQKENI. CDR3 length: 16 residues.

The chain is built from TRBV7-9 and TRBJ2-3; perhaps TRBD1 as D (7 bases). The V end lost 5 bases, the J end lost 1 base, and 16 bases lay between the germline ends. The V gene's germline CDR1 is SEHNR and CDR2 FQNEAQ (reference sequence). This CDR3 spans 16 amino acids. This CDR3 reads CASSTQGTRGTDTQYF. CDR3 DNA sequence: TGTGCCAGCAGCACACAGGGGACTCGGGGCACAGATACGCAGTATTTT.

The chain uses TRBV7-8 and TRBJ2-1, with 13 bases aligning to TRBD2. CDR3 length: 17 residues. V lost 5 bases, J lost 0 bases, and 4 bases stayed unmatched. Germline V lookup: CDR1 SGHVS, CDR2 FQNEAQ. In nucleotides, the CDR3 is TGTGCCAGCAGCCTAAGGACTAGCGGGGGCTCCTACAATGAGCAGTTCTTC. Amino acids: CASSLRTSGGSYNEQFF. The complete variable domain, with remaining parts taken from reference TRBV7-8 and TRBJ2-1, reads GAGVSQSPRYKVAKRGQDVALRCDPISGHVSLFWYQQALGQGPEFLTYFQNEAQLDKSGLPSDRFFAERPEGSVSTLKIQRTQQEDSAVYLCASSLRTSGGSYNEQFFGPGTRLTVL.

This chain uses TRBV10-3 with TRBJ2-3; D possibly corresponds to TRBD1 (6 bases). This CDR3 has 13 residues. The germline gives CDR1 ENHRY, CDR2 SYGVKD. Between the trimmed V and J ends, which lost 3 bases and 6 bases, there was a span of 10 bases. The CDR3 DNA reads as TGTGCCATCAGTGAAGCTACAGGGGATACGCAGTATTTT. As protein: CAISEATGDTQYF.

The chain carries TRBV18 and TRBJ1-4; D is unclear. The CDR3 totals 17 residues. V was shortened by 3 bases and J by 0 bases, with 14 bases between the two germline ends. In germline, CDR1 is KGHSH, CDR2 LQKENI. CDR3 nucleotide sequence: TGTGCCAGCTCACCCGCCCCTCCCTATGCAACTAATGAAAAACTGTTTTTT. Protein product: CASSPAPPYATNEKLFF.

V and J are TRBV15 and TRBJ2-7, with TRBD1 identical over 7 bases. This CDR3 is built from 14 residues. Trimming at V came to 8 bases and at J to 4 bases, leaving 11 bases not matched to a gene. CDR1 is LNHNV, CDR2 YYDKDF, per germline (reference sequence). The CDR3 loop reads CATSPDRNYYEQYF. CDR3 nucleotides: TGTGCCACCTCACCGGACAGGAACTATTACGAGCAGTACTTC. The full variable domain, with the rest looked up from reference TRBV15 and TRBJ2-7, is DAMVIQNPRYQVTQFGKPVTLSCSQTLNHNVMYWYQQKSSQAPKLLFHYYDKDFNNEADTPDNFQSRRPNTSFCFLDIRSPGLGDTAMYLCATSPDRNYYEQYFGPGTRLTVT.

The chain links TRBV10-3 to TRBJ1-1; 9 bases map to TRBD1. CDR3 length equals 14 residues. V shed 6 bases and J 1 base; nucleotides not matched to a gene: 3. Looked up from germline, CDR1 is ENHRY and CDR2 is SYGVKD. The CDR3 DNA follows: TGTGCCATCAGGGGGACAGGGAAGAACACTGAAGCTTTCTTT. It translates to CAIRGTGKNTEAFF.

The rearrangement joins TRBV5-4 to TRBJ2-3; 10 bases map to TRBD2. The length of the CDR3 is 16 residues. The germline V gene encodes CDR1 SGHNT and CDR2 YYREEE (reference sequence). The ends lost 0 bases at V and 5 bases at J; junction bases unmatched: 6. The CDR3 region has the DNA TGTGCCAGCAGCTTGGATCGGACTAGCGGTCTAGATACGCAGTATTTT. Its translation is CASSLDRTSGLDTQYF.

The chain joins TRBV9 to TRBJ2-7; tentative D call: TRBD2 (5 bases). In germline, CDR1 is SGDLS, CDR2 YYNGEE. The ends were cut back, 5 bases at V and 4 bases at J, with 10 bases in the middle. The length of the CDR3 is 12 residues. In DNA form, the CDR3 reads TGTGCCAGCAGTCCGGGGTCTTACGAGCAGTACTTC. As protein: CASSPGSYEQYF.

The rearrangement uses TRBV18 and TRBJ1-4; 7 nucleotides match TRBD1. This CDR3 is 15 amino acids long. Germline V CDR1 and CDR2: KGHSH, LQKENI. The junction had 2 bases not matched to a gene; V was cut back by 3 bases and J by 1 base. This CDR3 is CASSPRDRTNEKLFF. Here the CDR3 DNA reads TGTGCCAGCTCACCGAGGGACAGAACTAATGAAAAACTGTTTTTT.

The rearrangement joins TRBV5-1 to TRBJ2-5; TRBD2 aligns across 9 bases. This CDR3 comprises 17 residues. The germline V gene has CDR1 SGHRS and CDR2 YFSETQ. Germline trimming cut 0 bases from V and 3 bases from J; bases unmatched to any gene: 9. CDR3 sequence (DNA): TGCGCCAGCAGCTTGGCTGTGGGCGGGGGGGCAAAAGAGACCCAGTACTTC. This encodes CASSLAVGGGAKETQYF.

CDR3 in amino acids: CASSPGLEQETQYF. For the CDR3, the DNA is TGTGCCAGCTCACCAGGACTGGAACAAGAGACCCAGTACTTC. The rearrangement uses TRBV18 and TRBJ2-5; D is possibly TRBD2 (5 bases). V lost 2 bases and J 2 bases, leaving 9 bases between the germline ends. Per germline, CDR1 KGHSH and CDR2 LQKENI. This CDR3 is built from 14 residues.

This chain links TRBV5-1 with TRBJ2-7, with a weak D call TRBD2 (7 bases). The CDR3 is 17 residues long. Germline V CDR1 and CDR2: SGHRS, YFSETQ. V was pared by 3 bases and J by 0 bases, with 19 bases between. CDR3 amino acids: CASSSGGNRVSSYEQYF. CDR3 in DNA: TGCGCCAGCAGCTCGGGGGGCAACAGGGTGAGCTCCTACGAGCAGTACTTC. The variable domain in full, with the rest retrieved from reference TRBV5-1 and TRBJ2-7, is KAGVTQTPRYLIKTRGQQVTLSCSPISGHRSVSWYQQTPGQGLQFLFEYFSETQRNKGNFPGRFSGRQFSNSRSEMNVSTLELGDSALYLCASSSGGNRVSSYEQYFGPGTRLTVT.

The rearrangement uses TRBV6-2 or TRBV6-3 and TRBJ1-2; 7 bases fit TRBD1. CDR3 length equals 15 residues. Germline V gene data show CDR1 as MNHEY and CDR2 as SVGEGT. V lost 5 bases, J lost 2 bases, and 8 bases stayed unmatched. In DNA, the CDR3 is TGTGCCAGCAGTATACCGGGACAGTCCAACTATGGCTACACCTTC. Translated, it gives CASSIPGQSNYGYTF.

The chain couples TRBV5-1 to TRBJ2-3; D is perhaps TRBD1 (5 bases). The CDR3 runs 14 residues. V lost 0 bases to trimming and J lost 1 base, with 6 bases between them. Germline assignment: CDR1 SGHRS and CDR2 YFSETQ. The CDR3 loop is CASSLEGGTDTQYF. The CDR3 nucleotides are TGCGCCAGCAGCTTGGAAGGGGGCACAGATACGCAGTATTTT.

The V and J genes are TRBV11-2 and TRBJ2-7; no firm D call. V lost 0 bases, J lost 0 bases, and 9 bases lay in between. Germline V gives CDR1 SGHAT, CDR2 FQNNGV. CDR3 size: 15 residues. CDR3 coding DNA: TGTGCCAGCAGCTTAGATCGTTGGAGCTCCTACGAGCAGTACTTC. It yields the protein CASSLDRWSSYEQYF.

The chain couples TRBV7-3 to TRBJ1-2; D ambiguous. With 4 bases removed from V and 7 bases from J, the gap between germline ends came to 13 bases. Germline V gene data show CDR1 as SGHTA and CDR2 as FQGTGA. The length of the CDR3 is 13 residues. CDR3 loop: CASSSTPQVGYTF. Here the CDR3 DNA reads TGTGCCAGCAGCTCAACTCCCCAGGTTGGCTACACCTTC. The entire variable domain, with the rest obtained from reference TRBV7-3 and TRBJ1-2, is as follows: GAGVSQTPSNKVTEKGKYVELRCDPISGHTALYWYRQSLGQGPEFLIYFQGTGAADDSGLPNDRFFAVRPEGSVSTLKIQRTERGDSAVYLCASSSTPQVGYTFGSGTRLTVV.

The chain has TRBV18 and TRBJ1-1; D unclear. The length of the CDR3 is 12 residues. Germline CDR1 reads KGHSH; CDR2 reads LQKENI. V lost 3 bases and J lost 7, with 9 bases in between. The CDR3 sequence is CASSPEGDEAFF. The DNA for the CDR3 is TGTGCCAGCTCACCCGAGGGAGATGAAGCTTTCTTT.